These 29 T cell receptor beta chains came from one sample sequenced in a study of tumor-infiltrating lymphocytes in primary liver carcinoma. The input was 450 to 500 ng total RNA; TCR beta cDNA was made from it with a constant-region primer. Researchers made the TCR beta libraries by running three nested multiplex PCR rounds with slightly modified ARM-PCR. With TRBV1-TRBV30 forward primers and a C-beta reverse primer, the first two PCR rounds were run for approximately 10 cycles each. TCRdb reanalysed the multiplex PCR reads using MiXCR and keeps one entry per CDR3 protein. The sample carries about 200,000 distinct CDR3 sequences, less than 65% recorded once. Blood RNA came from unsorted whole blood; germline DNA was also extracted. Sequences were obtained from peripheral blood. Every receptor here comes from a woman aged 55-70 years with primary liver carcinoma and hepatitis B virus infection.

The V gene is TRBV11-2, the J gene TRBJ2-1, with D unclear. CDR3 length: 15 residues. CDR1 SGHAT and CDR2 FQNNGV come from the germline V gene. The V gene lost 5 bases and the J gene lost 5 bases, with 16 bases spanning the gap. CDR3 loop: CASSLGRMADNEQFF. DNA of the CDR3: TGTGCCAGCAGCCTAGGTAGGATGGCGGACAATGAGCAGTTCTTC.

For this clonotype: One end of the junction is discordant with germline, which a read error may explain. The chain joins TRBV6-1 to TRBJ2-1; TRBD1 matches at 9 bases. CDR3 length equals 16 residues. Germline assignment: CDR1 MNHNS and CDR2 SASEGT. The CDR3 is CDSRGQGHDSYNKQFF. The CDR3 nucleotides are TGTGACAGCAGGGGACAGGGACACGACTCCTACAATAAGCAGTTCTTC.

On this clonotype: The junction shows a germline mismatch at one end, possibly a read error. The chain employs TRBV11-3 and TRBJ2-1; TRBD2 matches 8 bases. The germline CDR1 and CDR2 sequences are SGHNT and YENEEA. The CDR3 covers 17 residues. The CDR3 DNA reads as TGCGCCAGCAGCCCCTACTTTAGCGGGACCTCCTACAATGAGCAGTTCTTC. It translates to CASSPYFSGTSYNEQFF.

As concerns this clonotype: This likely comes from a read error, as the CDR3 has no conserved phenylalanine or tryptophan at its end. V is TRBV11-2 and J is TRBJ2-1; TRBD2 aligns across 14 bases. CDR3 size: 17 residues. CDR1 is SGHAT, CDR2 FQNNGV, per germline. J gave up 8 bases and V 5 bases, and 11 bases lay outside the gene matches. CDR3 bases: TGTGCCAGCAGCATGAGACTAGCGGGAGGGCCGTGGGATGAGCAGTTCTTA. This encodes CASSMRLAGGPWDEQFL.

This clonotype was seen a handful of times. This clone may be a read error of a much larger clone one base away. A read error is likely, as this CDR3 ends without the conserved phenylalanine or tryptophan. V gene TRBV4-1 combines with J gene TRBJ1-5; 11 nucleotides align to TRBD1. There are 17 residues in the CDR3. Losses at the gene ends were 5 bases for V and 0 bases for J; bases not matched to a gene: 6. Per the germline V gene, CDR1 is MGHRA and CDR2 is YSYEKL. CDR3 amino acids: CASSKGQGANSNQPQHL. The DNA of the CDR3 is TGCGCCAGCAGCAAAGGACAGGGGGCTAATAGCAATCAGCCCCAGCATCTT.

Turning to this clonotype: Germline is not matched at one junction end, which may reflect a read error. The chain joins TRBV11-2 to TRBJ1-1, with D perhaps matching TRBD1 (6 bases). This CDR3 has 15 residues. Germline CDR1 SGHAT, CDR2 FQNNGV. The CDR3 sequence: CSSSLVLAGDTEALF. CDR3 nucleotides: TGTTCCAGCAGCTTAGTCCTGGCAGGGGACACTGAAGCTCTCTTT.

This chain links TRBV28 with TRBJ1-2; 10 nucleotides line up with TRBD1. Looked up from germline, CDR1 is MDHEN and CDR2 is SYDVKM. V lost 2 bases and J lost 1; bases outside the gene matches: 4. The CDR3 sequence is 16 residues long. Written as DNA, the CDR3 is TGTGCCAGCAGTTTACCGGGACAGGGGCTTAACTATGGCTACACCTTC. Its protein is CASSLPGQGLNYGYTF.

In regard to this clonotype: Without the conserved terminal phenylalanine or tryptophan, this CDR3 likely stems from a read error. It is unclear where the CDR3 begins or ends on the DNA, so no DNA is shown, and the CDR3 is as TCRdb lists it. The chain has TRBV11-1 and TRBJ2-7; the table names TRBD1, a call not compared with the DNA. The CDR3 numbers 11 amino acids, ends counted. CDR1 is SGHAT and CDR2 is FQDESV in the germline V gene (reference sequence). CDR3 residues: CARSSGPVLYI.

This clonotype showed up just a few times. The gene calls are TRBV28 and TRBJ2-7; 8 bases are shared with TRBD2. This CDR3 spans 15 amino acids. The V segment lost 5 bases and the J segment 7 bases; nucleotides outside the gene matches: 13. CDR1 is MDHEN, CDR2 SYDVKM, per germline. The CDR3 region has the DNA TGTGCCAGCAGTCCCTCCCCCGGGGGGGGGTTTGAGCAGTACTTC. Translated, it gives CASSPSPGGGFEQYF.

This clonotype was seen a handful of times. At one end, the junction sequence differs from germline, possibly due to a read error. The rearrangement uses TRBV11-2 and TRBJ2-5, with 14 bases aligning to TRBD2. Germline values: CDR1 SGHAT, CDR2 FQNNGV. The CDR3 loop spans 19 amino acids. The CDR3 region has the DNA TGTGCCAGCAGCTTGGGATGGGGACTAGCGGGAGCTTCCCAAGAGACCCGGTACTTC. Its translation is CASSLGWGLAGASQETRYF. The full variable domain, its missing parts supplied by reference TRBV11-2 and TRBJ2-5, is EAGVAQSPRYKIIEKRQSVAFWCNPISGHATLYWYQQILGQGPKLLIQFQNNGVVDDSQLPKDRFSAERLKGVDSTLKIQPAKLEDSAVYLCASSLGWGLAGASQETRYFGPGTRLLVL.

Concerning this clonotype: A much larger clone lies a single base off, so this may be a read error. The gene calls are TRBV4-2 and TRBJ2-3; a weak D match, TRBD1 (6 bases). V gave up 7 bases and J gave up 0 bases, with 11 bases separating them. The CDR3 runs to 14 residues. Germline V lookup: CDR1 LGHNA, CDR2 YNFKEQ. The CDR3 is CASTRDNSTDTQYF. The CDR3 DNA reads TGTGCCAGCACCAGGGACAATAGCACAGATACGCAGTATTTT.

Concerning this clonotype: A junction boundary mismatches the germline segment, possibly from a read error. The J gene is TRBJ2-1, the V gene TRBV6-1; 14 nucleotides align to TRBD2. This CDR3 is built from 15 residues. Germline CDR1 MNHNS, CDR2 SASEGT. CDR3 loop: CASNEVTSGRGEHFF. In DNA, the CDR3 is TGTGCCAGCAATGAAGTGACTAGCGGGAGGGGGGAGCATTTCTTC.

This clonotype occurred once. Possible read error: a much larger clone is one base away. The chain recombines TRBV10-2 with TRBJ2-4; possible D gene TRBD2, 5 bases. Germline loops: CDR1 WSHSY, CDR2 SAAADI. This CDR3 spans 15 amino acids. V dropped 7 bases and J dropped 1 base, with 14 bases sitting between them. The CDR3 loop reads CASMDNGIAKNIQYF. The CDR3 DNA reads TGCGCCAGCATGGATAACGGGATCGCCAAAAACATTCAGTACTTC.

This clonotype was observed a few times. The rearrangement uses TRBV7-3 and TRBJ2-7; TRBD2 agrees at 7 bases. Trimming cost V 4 bases and J 6 bases; bases outside gene matches: 9. Germline V gene data show CDR1 as SGHTA and CDR2 as FQGTGA. This CDR3 has 14 residues. The CDR3 reads CASSSNRDYSEQYF. The CDR3 DNA reads as TGTGCCAGCAGCTCGAACCGGGACTATTCCGAGCAGTACTTC.

In its sample, this clonotype was seen a few times. The junction departs from the called germline gene at one end, perhaps through a read error. The chain employs TRBV5-6 and TRBJ2-1, with D unresolved. CDR1 SGHDT and CDR2 YYEEEE come from the germline V gene. This CDR3 contains 11 residues. CDR3 in amino acids: CASSLHNEKFF. As DNA, the CDR3 is TGTGCTAGCAGCTTGCACAATGAGAAGTTCTTC.

This clonotype was seen many times. V is TRBV5-5 and J is TRBJ1-5, with D possibly matching TRBD1 (5 bases). The CDR3 is made up of 17 amino acids. Trimming stripped 0 bases from V and 1 base from J, with 14 bases between. CDR1 is SGHKS and CDR2 is YYEKEE in the germline V gene (reference sequence). Here the CDR3 DNA reads TGTGCCAGCAGCTTGGGCAGGGCGGTGCGGAGCAATCAGCCCCAGCATTTT. It yields the protein CASSLGRAVRSNQPQHF.

Points on this clonotype: The junction departs from the called germline gene at one end, perhaps through a read error. This chain links TRBV11-3 with TRBJ2-1; TRBD1 aligns across 10 bases. Germline V gene data show CDR1 as SGHNT and CDR2 as YENEEA. The CDR3 spans 16 residues. This chain's CDR3 is CAISLDGQGVRNEQFF. The CDR3 DNA sequence: TGTGCCATCAGCTTAGATGGACAGGGGGTTCGGAATGAGCAGTTCTTC. The full variable domain, rest sourced from reference TRBV11-3 and TRBJ2-1, is EAGVVQSPRYKIIEKKQPVAFWCNPISGHNTLYWYLQNLGQGPELLIRYENEEAVDDSQLPKDRFSAERLKGVDSTLKIQPAELGDSAVYLCAISLDGQGVRNEQFFGPGTRLTVL.

This clonotype occurred many times. This chain uses TRBV29-1 with TRBJ2-3; the D gene is possibly TRBD1 (6 bases). The CDR3 has 12 amino acids. Germline assignment: CDR1 SQVTM and CDR2 ANQGSEA. Trimming pared 5 bases from V and 3 bases from J, leaving 9 bases between. The CDR3 coding sequence is TGCAGCGTTCCCAGGGGAACAGATACGCAGTATTTT. This translates into CSVPRGTDTQYF.

This clonotype was seen a single time. This may be a read error: a much more frequent sequence differs by one nucleotide. The chain recombines TRBV4-1 with TRBJ2-7; 12 positions agree with TRBD2. The CDR3 extends over 17 amino acids. CDR1 and CDR2 from the germline V gene are MGHRA and YSYEKL. The CDR3 is CVSSQARLAGVGYEQYF. CDR3 nucleotide sequence: TGCGTCAGCAGCCAAGCGAGACTAGCGGGAGTAGGCTACGAGCAGTACTTC.

V usage is TRBV5-1 and J usage is TRBJ2-7, with 14 bases fitting TRBD2. V shed 4 bases and J 2 bases; nucleotides not matched to a gene: 2. Germline CDR1 is SGHRS and CDR2 is YFSETQ. This CDR3 spans 15 amino acids. CDR3 protein: CASSGLAGGTYEQYF. DNA of the CDR3: TGCGCCAGCAGCGGACTAGCGGGAGGTACCTACGAGCAGTACTTC.

Concerning this clonotype itself: This may be a read error, as it is one base from a much larger clone. V gene TRBV7-8 combines with J gene TRBJ2-1; perhaps TRBD2 as D (7 bases). The V end lost 5 bases, the J end lost 9 bases, and 14 bases lay between the germline ends. CDR1 and CDR2 from the germline V gene are SGHVS and FQNEAQ. The CDR3 length is 13 residues. CDR3 sequence: CASSLKGGAEQFF. The CDR3 nucleotides read TGTGCCAGCAGCCTTAAAGGGGGGGCTGAGCAGTTCTTC. Drawing the rest from reference TRBV7-8 and TRBJ2-1, the complete variable domain is GAGVSQSPRYKVAKRGQDVALRCDPISGHVSLFWYQQALGQGPEFLTYFQNEAQLDKSGLPSDRFFAERPEGSVSTLKIQRTQQEDSAVYLCASSLKGGAEQFFGPGTRLTVL.

Ten or more counts support this clonotype. The rearrangement links TRBV12-3 or TRBV12-4 to TRBJ1-2; the D is unclear. V lost 3 bases to trimming and J lost 2 bases, with 7 bases between them. The CDR3 contains 13 residues. The CDR3 DNA reads as TGTGCCAGCAGTTTGGCCCGGAACTATGGCTACACCTTC. Amino acid sequence: CASSLARNYGYTF.

A remark on this clonotype: Given a much more abundant clone one base away, this may be a read error. The chain has TRBV6-5 and TRBJ2-1; D tentatively reads TRBD1 or TRBD2 (5 bases each). Germline lookup yields CDR1 MNHEY and CDR2 SVGAGI. This CDR3 is built from 15 residues. As DNA, the CDR3 is TGTGCCTGCAGTTACAGTTGGGGGAGTCAGAATGAGCAGTTCTTC. This codes for CACSYSWGSQNEQFF.

This clonotype showed up just a few times. This chain uses TRBV5-6 with TRBJ2-1; TRBD2 aligns across 7 bases. The trim removed 3 bases at V and 6 bases at J, leaving 9 bases unmatched. This CDR3 is 15 amino acids long. The germline V gene has CDR1 SGHDT and CDR2 YYEEEE. In DNA, the CDR3 is TGTGCCAGCAGCTCCCGGACTAGGACGACCAATGAGCAGTTCTTC. Protein product: CASSSRTRTTNEQFF.

This clonotype has a count of ten or more. This rearrangement joins TRBV11-2 to TRBJ2-7; 7 bases are a match to TRBD1. CDR3 size: 17 residues. V trimming: 3 bases; J trimming: 2 bases; junction bases outside the gene matches: 13. Germline V gives CDR1 SGHAT, CDR2 FQNNGV. The CDR3 bases are TGTGCCAGCAGCTTGGGGAAACTGGGGCAGGGGGCCTACGAGCAGTACTTC. It codes for CASSLGKLGQGAYEQYF.

On this clonotype itself: One end of the junction is discordant with germline, which a read error may explain. The chain joins TRBV12-3 or TRBV12-4 to TRBJ2-1; TRBD2 agrees at 8 bases. This CDR3 contains 16 residues. The CDR3 loop reads CARSLFGAGGGDEQFF. CDR3 DNA sequence: TGTGCCAGAAGTTTATTTGGTGCGGGAGGAGGGGATGAGCAATTCTTC.

About this clonotype: The CDR3 end shows no conserved phenylalanine or tryptophan, and so a read error is likely. No DNA is shown, since the ends of the CDR3 on it are uncertain; the CDR3 is the one TCRdb lists. The J gene is TRBJ1-1, the V gene TRBV28. CDR1 and CDR2 from the germline V gene are MDHEN and SYDVKM. The CDR3 region is 12 residues in length, termini included. The CDR3 loop reads CASSSVSREAFL.

The rearrangement links TRBV5-6 to TRBJ2-7; possible D gene TRBD2, 6 bases. Trimming cost V 5 bases and J 0 bases, with 12 bases left between them. Germline V lookup: CDR1 SGHDT, CDR2 YYEEEE. The CDR3 extends over 14 amino acids. The CDR3 reads CASSRDFHSYEQYF. In DNA, the CDR3 is TGTGCCAGCAGTCGGGACTTCCACTCCTACGAGCAGTACTTC.

As to this clonotype: Relative to the germline gene, one junction end is altered; a read error may explain this. This rearrangement joins TRBV11-2 to TRBJ2-6; 7 bases line up with TRBD1. This CDR3 has 19 residues. Germline values: CDR1 SGHAT, CDR2 FQNNGV. DNA for the CDR3: TGTGCCAGCAGCCAGGGACAGTTCTGGGCTAGCTCTGGGGCCAACGTCCTGATCTTC. Translated: CASSQGQFWASSGANVLIF. Filled out from reference TRBV11-2 and TRBJ2-6, the complete variable domain reads EAGVAQSPRYKIIEKRQSVAFWCNPISGHATLYWYQQILGQGPKLLIQFQNNGVVDDSQLPKDRFSAERLKGVDSTLKIQPAKLEDSAVYLCASSQGQFWASSGANVLIFGAGSRLTVL.